This passage covers 22 T cell receptor beta chains from one sample sequenced in a study of control samples from healthy donors and cancer patients. TCRdb's copy holds only in-frame clones and misses some; the assay was immunoSEQ multiplex PCR. The sample carries roughly 120,000 clones, roughly 90% recorded once. The specimen sequenced was blood. Source of these receptors: a man in his fifties in good health.

The genes are TRBV27 and TRBJ1-2; D is unresolved. CDR3 length: 11 amino acids. Germline CDR1 MNHEY, CDR2 SMNVEV (reference sequence). Trimming removed 10 bases from V and 4 bases from J, with 10 bases in between. The CDR3 reads CATVGIYGYTF. CDR3 in DNA: TGTGCCACGGTAGGGATCTATGGCTACACCTTC.

The chain employs TRBV4-2 and TRBJ2-3; 8 nucleotides align to TRBD2. V lost 0 bases, J lost 2 bases, and 7 bases stayed unmatched. Germline V lookup: CDR1 LGHNA, CDR2 YNFKEQ. This CDR3 comprises 17 residues. The CDR3 DNA reads as TGTGCCAGCAGCCAAGATATCGGGGGGGCCTCCACAGATACGCAGTATTTT. Amino acids: CASSQDIGGASTDTQYF.

The rearrangement uses TRBV5-1 and TRBJ2-7; D unclear. The CDR3 runs 15 residues. Germline V gives CDR1 SGHRS, CDR2 YFSETQ. Between the trimmed V and J ends, which lost 0 bases and 1 base, there was a span of 11 bases. In DNA, the CDR3 is TGCGCCAGCAGCTTGGGTTTTGACGGTTCCTACGAGCAGTACTTC. This gives the protein CASSLGFDGSYEQYF.

The chain couples TRBV6-6 to TRBJ2-2; weak D call: TRBD1 (5 bases). The CDR3 has 14 residues. V was cut by 4 bases and J by 3 bases, with 9 bases left in between. The germline V gene encodes CDR1 MNHNY and CDR2 SVGAGI (reference sequence). CDR3 in DNA: TGTGCCAGCAGTTGGTCCAGGGACACCGGGGAGCTGTTTTTT. As protein: CASSWSRDTGELFF.

This clone was observed a single time. The V gene is TRBV18, the J gene TRBJ2-5; 9 nucleotides line up with TRBD2. The germline V gene has CDR1 KGHSH and CDR2 LQKENI. This CDR3 has 16 residues. Losses at the gene ends were 1 base for V and 4 bases for J; bases not matched to a gene: 7. The CDR3 nucleotides read TGTGCCAGCTCACCACGTAATGCGCGGGGGGGAGAGACCCAGTACTTC. This translates into CASSPRNARGGETQYF. The entire variable domain, with the rest obtained from reference TRBV18 and TRBJ2-5, is as follows: NAGVMQNPRHLVRRRGQEARLRCSPMKGHSHVYWYRQLPEEGLKFMVYLQKENIIDESGMPKERFSAEFPKEGPSILRIQQVVRGDSAAYFCASSPRNARGGETQYFGPGTRLLVL.

This rearrangement joins TRBV4-1 to TRBJ1-2, with D unresolved. Trimming shortened V by 0 bases and J by 0 bases, and 8 bases separated the two germline ends. CDR1 is MGHRA, CDR2 YSYEKL, per germline. This CDR3 region has 15 residues. The CDR3 sequence: CASSQDPAANYGYTF. CDR3 sequence (DNA): TGCGCCAGCAGCCAAGATCCGGCCGCTAACTATGGCTACACCTTC.

The chain has TRBV19 and TRBJ2-5; D gene ambiguous. Germline V gene lookup returns CDR1 LNHDA and CDR2 SQIVND (reference sequence). This CDR3 is built from 11 residues. The V and J ends lost 5 bases and 1 base respectively, with 2 bases between them. This CDR3 is CASSVQETQYF. The CDR3 bases are TGTGCCAGTAGTGTCCAAGAGACCCAGTACTTC.

V and J are TRBV5-1 and TRBJ1-1; 9 bases match TRBD1. J lost 4 bases, V lost 3 bases, and 7 bases had no gene match. CDR1 is SGHRS and CDR2 is YFSETQ in the germline V gene. The CDR3 is 15 residues long. The chain's CDR3 is CASSSLQGAGTEAFF. DNA of the CDR3: TGCGCCAGCAGCTCATTACAGGGGGCTGGCACTGAAGCTTTCTTT.

This clone turned up a few times. This sequence joins TRBV19 and TRBJ1-1, with D unresolved. The CDR3 sequence is 15 residues long. Germline V gene lookup returns CDR1 LNHDA and CDR2 SQIVND (reference sequence). The V end was cut by 3 bases, the J end by 1 base, with 12 bases between. The CDR3 nucleotides are TGTGCCAGTAGTATCCCCCACAGCGGGAACACTGAAGCTTTCTTT. It encodes CASSIPHSGNTEAFF.

This chain links TRBV19 with TRBJ1-1; D might be TRBD1 (5 bases). This CDR3 is built from 12 residues. Per germline, CDR1 LNHDA and CDR2 SQIVND (reference sequence). V was trimmed by 6 bases and J by 8 bases, leaving 13 bases between them. The CDR3 sequence: CASRGRGREAFF. In DNA form, the CDR3 reads TGTGCCAGTAGGGGTAGGGGACGGGAAGCTTTCTTT.

This clone was detected only once. The V gene is TRBV5-1, the J gene TRBJ1-2; maybe TRBD1 (5 bases). Between the trimmed V and J ends, which lost 0 bases and 2 bases, there was a span of 8 bases. In germline, CDR1 is SGHRS, CDR2 YFSETQ. The CDR3 sequence is 14 residues long. The CDR3 DNA reads TGCGCCAGCAGCTTGGAAGGGGAAAACTATGGCTACACCTTC. It codes for CASSLEGENYGYTF.

J is TRBJ1-2 and V is TRBV19; 10 bases align to TRBD1. CDR1 and CDR2 from the germline V gene are LNHDA and SQIVND (reference sequence). Trimming removed 5 bases from V and 10 bases from J; junction bases left unmatched: 16. The CDR3 loop spans 16 amino acids. The chain's CDR3 is CASSRIIGTGEGDYTF. CDR3 coding DNA: TGTGCCAGTAGTCGGATCATAGGGACAGGGGAAGGGGACTACACCTTC.

The chain has TRBV16 and TRBJ2-5; D possibly corresponds to TRBD2 (7 bases). This CDR3 is 15 amino acids long. The V gene lost 0 bases and the J gene lost 4 bases, with 12 bases spanning the gap. Per the germline V gene, CDR1 is KGHSY and CDR2 is FQNENV. DNA of the CDR3: TGTGCCAGCAGCCAATCCGGCGGGGGCGGAGAGACCCAGTACTTC. It specifies CASSQSGGGGETQYF.

The chain employs TRBV27 and TRBJ1-2; 7 nucleotides line up with TRBD1. The V gene's germline CDR1 is MNHEY and CDR2 SMNVEV (reference sequence). CDR3 length: 12 residues. The junction had 2 bases not matched to a gene; V was cut back by 3 bases and J by 7 bases. The CDR3, as DNA: TGTGCCAGCAGTTTCTCAGGGGGTGGCTACACCTTC. Amino acids: CASSFSGGGYTF.

The rearrangement uses TRBV6-6 and TRBJ2-7; the match to TRBD1 covers 7 bases. V shed 6 bases and J 3 bases; nucleotides not matched to a gene: 11. Germline values: CDR1 MNHNY, CDR2 SVGAGI (reference sequence). The CDR3 covers 15 residues. CDR3 sequence reads: CASRVGTANIYEQYF. The CDR3 DNA is TGTGCCAGCAGGGTCGGGACAGCCAACATCTACGAGCAGTACTTC.

This sequence joins TRBV2 and TRBJ1-1; maybe TRBD1 (6 bases). CDR3 length: 15 amino acids. The V end lost 7 bases, the J end lost 0 bases, and 15 bases lay between the germline ends. CDR1 and CDR2 (germline): SNHLY, FYNNEI. The CDR3 DNA follows: TGTGCCAGCAACCGCCTGACAGGACTGAACACTGAAGCTTTCTTT. It yields the protein CASNRLTGLNTEAFF.

V and J are TRBV5-4 and TRBJ2-1, with 9 bases fitting TRBD2. Germline CDR1 SGHNT, CDR2 YYREEE (reference sequence). The trim removed 0 bases at V and 5 bases at J, leaving 3 bases unmatched. The CDR3 has 15 amino acids. The CDR3 DNA is TGTGCCAGCAGCTTGGCCGGGACTAGCAACAATGAGCAGTTCTTC. This encodes CASSLAGTSNNEQFF. The full variable domain, its missing parts supplied by reference TRBV5-4 and TRBJ2-1, is ETGVTQSPTHLIKTRGQQVTLRCSSQSGHNTVSWYQQALGQGPQFIFQYYREEENGRGNFPPRFSGLQFPNYSSELNVNALELDDSALYLCASSLAGTSNNEQFFGPGTRLTVL.

This clone was recorded only once. J is TRBJ1-5 and V is TRBV10-3; unclear D gene. There are 13 residues in the CDR3. V lost 3 bases and J 3 bases, leaving 6 bases between the germline ends. Germline-derived CDR1 and CDR2 are ENHRY and SYGVKD. CDR3 bases: TGTGCCATCAGTGACGGGCCCAATCAGCCCCAGCATTTT. Translated, it gives CAISDGPNQPQHF.

This sequence joins TRBV27 and TRBJ2-3, with TRBD2 matching over 9 bases. CDR1 is MNHEY, CDR2 SMNVEV, per germline (reference sequence). The CDR3 has 17 amino acids. With V trimmed by 4 bases and J by 6 bases, 14 bases remained unmatched. The DNA for the CDR3 is TGTGCCAGCAGTTCCCAGCGGGGGGTGAGGAGATACGATACGCAGTATTTT. Its protein is CASSSQRGVRRYDTQYF.

This clone was counted a single time. V usage is TRBV6-2 or TRBV6-3 and J usage is TRBJ2-5, with 9 bases identical to TRBD1. CDR1 and CDR2 from the germline V gene are MNHEY and SVGEGT. The CDR3 is 18 residues long. The trim removed 3 bases at V and 2 bases at J, leaving 13 bases unmatched. This CDR3 is CASSYNALQGASQETQYF. DNA for the CDR3: TGTGCCAGCAGTTATAATGCCTTACAGGGGGCGTCGCAAGAGACCCAGTACTTC.

The CDR3 spells CASSAGLAGGQETQYF. CDR3 bases: TGCGCCAGCAGCGCTGGACTAGCGGGGGGCCAAGAGACCCAGTACTTC. The V call is TRBV5-1, the J call TRBJ2-5; TRBD2 agrees at 14 bases. Losses at the gene ends were 4 bases for V and 1 base for J; bases not matched to a gene: 3. CDR3 size: 16 residues. In germline, CDR1 is SGHRS, CDR2 YFSETQ.

The chain combines TRBV2 with TRBJ1-2, with D maybe TRBD1 (5 bases). The CDR3 is made up of 14 amino acids. Deletions cut 2 bases from V and 3 bases from J, with 10 bases between. From germline, CDR1 is SNHLY and CDR2 FYNNEI. The DNA of the CDR3 is TGTGCCAGCAGTGAACGGGGCACGGACTATGGCTACACCTTC. Translated: CASSERGTDYGYTF.